The T cell receptor (beta chain) under discussion was sequenced for a study of blood T cell repertoires in COVID-19. Methods used by the authors: Estimated nucleated cell counts came from reference gene primer amplification. Using immunoSEQ multiplex PCR, the repertoire was profiled, and TCRdb retains in-frame clones only, with some absent. Clonal size and the V and J genes are those of that table, whereas D and trimming came from the DNA. The table has more than 300,000 clones, 92% seen once. CDR1 SGHAT and CDR2 FQNNGV come from the germline V gene. This CDR3 is 14 amino acids long. Trimming removed 6 bases at V and 2 bases at J, with 13 bases between.

The origin of this receptor is a woman aged 25 to 39 who had recovered from COVID-19. The sequenced material came from PBMCs or T cells enriched from blood (not recorded which). V gene TRBV11-2 combines with J gene TRBJ1-1; D is unresolved. In nucleotides, the CDR3 is TGTGCCAGCAGTCTCGGAGATCGCAACACTGAAGCTTTCTTT. Amino acid sequence: CASSLGDRNTEAFF.